The 25 T cell receptor beta chains presented below share a single source sample, sequenced in a study of blood T cells in healthy people across ages. A sample-barcoded 5' primer and a J-beta primer mix were used in a second PCR of roughly 6 to 11 cycles. TCRdb used MiXCR to reprocess the 5' RACE reads, holding one entry per CDR3 protein. This table has 600,000 to 1,000,000 distinct CDR3 sequences, roughly 60% appearing once. Sequencing was done on a sample of blood. The receptors were sampled from a man aged 25-40 years in good health.

This clonotype was detected once. The V gene is TRBV29-1, the J gene TRBJ1-2; D ambiguous. This CDR3 comprises 11 residues. Germline loops: CDR1 SQVTM, CDR2 ANQGSEA. Trimming removed 4 bases from V and 8 bases from J, with 11 bases in between. CDR3 sequence reads: CSVGSQSGYTF. DNA of the CDR3: TGCAGCGTTGGGTCCCAGTCGGGCTACACCTTC.

The chain combines TRBV30 with TRBJ2-7; unclear D gene. The V end was cut by 3 bases, the J end by 0 bases, with 15 bases between. The CDR3 extends over 15 amino acids. Germline V gives CDR1 GTSNPN, CDR2 SVGIG (reference sequence). The CDR3 sequence is CAWSPPLVGSYEQYF. The CDR3 DNA is TGTGCCTGGAGCCCCCCCCTAGTTGGCTCCTACGAGCAGTACTTC.

J is TRBJ2-7 and V is TRBV27, with D possibly matching TRBD1 (6 bases). Trimming removed 6 bases from V and 6 bases from J, with 15 bases in between. CDR1 and CDR2 (germline): MNHEY, SMNVEV (reference sequence). This CDR3 has 13 amino acids. CDR3 DNA: TGTGCCAGCAGAGGGACAACACTTGGCGAGCAGTACTTC. The encoded protein is CASRGTTLGEQYF.

In this sample, this clonotype turned up a few times. The chain employs TRBV6-5 and TRBJ2-5; 10 bases map to TRBD2. The CDR3 loop spans 18 amino acids. V shed 0 bases and J 1 base; nucleotides not matched to a gene: 8. Germline-derived CDR1 and CDR2 are MNHEY and SVGAGI. The CDR3 loop reads CASSYSNPSGGAQETQYF. DNA for the CDR3: TGTGCCAGCAGTTACTCTAATCCTAGCGGGGGAGCCCAAGAGACCCAGTACTTC.

In this sample, this clonotype turned up a few times. This chain uses TRBV28 with TRBJ1-4, with D hard to call. CDR3 length equals 14 residues. V lost 4 bases to trimming and J lost 8 bases, with 14 bases between them. CDR1 and CDR2 from the germline V gene are MDHEN and SYDVKM. As DNA, the CDR3 is TGTGCCAGCAGTTCCCCCGGGAGAGACGAAAAACTGTTTTTT. Its translation is CASSSPGRDEKLFF.

V and J are TRBV3-1 and TRBJ1-2; possibly TRBD1 for D (5 bases). Trimming cost V 4 bases and J 4 bases, with 13 bases left between them. Germline CDR1 is LGHDT and CDR2 is YNNKEL (reference sequence). The CDR3 covers 14 residues. The CDR3 region is CASSLRGTAYGYTF. The CDR3 region has the DNA TGTGCCAGCAGCCTGCGCGGGACGGCCTATGGCTACACCTTC.

There are a few counts of this clonotype. The chain has TRBV29-1 and TRBJ2-7; D is undetermined. V dropped 4 bases and J dropped 0 bases, with 4 bases sitting between them. This CDR3 comprises 11 residues. The germline V gene encodes CDR1 SQVTM and CDR2 ANQGSEA. The CDR3 sequence is CSVAISYEQYF. The CDR3 DNA sequence: TGCAGCGTTGCTATCTCCTACGAGCAGTACTTC.

The genes are TRBV7-2 and TRBJ2-3; TRBD2 matches 9 bases. Looked up from germline, CDR1 is SGHTA and CDR2 is FQGNSA. Trimming at V came to 5 bases and at J to 2 bases, leaving 2 bases not matched to a gene. There are 14 residues in the CDR3. The CDR3 region is CASSRTSDTDTQYF. As DNA, the CDR3 is TGTGCCAGCAGCCGGACTAGCGACACAGATACGCAGTATTTT.

Ten or more counts support this clonotype. The chain uses TRBV11-2 and TRBJ1-5, with unresolved D. From germline, CDR1 is SGHAT and CDR2 FQNNGV. CDR3 length: 13 residues. Between the trimmed V and J ends, which lost 6 bases and 4 bases, there was a span of 10 bases. The CDR3 region has the DNA TGTGCCAGCAGTCGTGACCAGAATCAGCCCCAGCATTTT. Its protein product is CASSRDQNQPQHF.

This clonotype was seen a few times. The chain carries TRBV20-1 and TRBJ2-7; unclear D gene. Trimming removed 1 base at V and 3 bases at J, with 16 bases between. The CDR3 sequence is 15 residues long. Germline V CDR1 and CDR2: DFQATT, SNEGSKA (reference sequence). CDR3 DNA sequence: TGCAGTGCTAGAGCCCTTTCTTTTGGGCTCTACGAGCAGTACTTC. It specifies CSARALSFGLYEQYF.

The V and J genes are TRBV24-1 and TRBJ2-3; 8 bases map to TRBD2. The CDR3 sequence is 15 residues long. The trim removed 3 bases at V and 6 bases at J, leaving 7 bases unmatched. Germline V gives CDR1 KGHDR, CDR2 SFDVKD. The CDR3 bases are TGTGCCACCAGTGATGGAGGAGCGGGAGAGGATACGCAGTATTTT. It translates to CATSDGGAGEDTQYF.

This clonotype occurred a few times. The J gene is TRBJ2-3, the V gene TRBV7-9; 8 bases map to TRBD2. The CDR3 has 16 amino acids. The ends lost 5 bases at V and 2 bases at J; junction bases unmatched: 9. Germline V gene sequence: CDR1 SEHNR, CDR2 FQNEAQ (reference sequence). Written as DNA, the CDR3 is TGTGCCAGCAGCCCCTTTGGCGGGAGGAACACAGATACGCAGTATTTT. Its protein product is CASSPFGGRNTDTQYF.

This clonotype was counted many times. The chain combines TRBV18 with TRBJ2-7, with unresolved D. The CDR3 extends over 11 amino acids. Trimming shortened V by 5 bases and J by 3 bases, and 5 bases separated the two germline ends. Germline CDR1 reads KGHSH; CDR2 reads LQKENI. CDR3 in amino acids: CASSVGYEQYF. For the CDR3, the DNA is TGTGCCAGCTCAGTAGGCTACGAGCAGTACTTC.

This clonotype was picked up many times. The V call is TRBV10-3, the J call TRBJ2-3, with no clear D. Germline V gene lookup returns CDR1 ENHRY and CDR2 SYGVKD. Trimming took 0 bases from V and 2 from J, leaving 6 bases between them. There are 14 residues in the CDR3. CDR3 bases: TGTGCCATCAGTGAGTCGGGTTACACAGATACGCAGTATTTT. Translated, it gives CAISESGYTDTQYF.

The chain carries TRBV5-1 and TRBJ2-5; 7 positions agree with TRBD1. The length of the CDR3 is 17 residues. The J segment lost 4 bases and the V segment lost 7 bases, leaving 19 bases of the junction unmatched. From germline, CDR1 is SGHRS and CDR2 YFSETQ. The CDR3 coding sequence is TGCGCCAGCCGAAGACAGTACAGGGGCGCCCAAAGAGAGACCCAGTACTTC. It encodes CASRRQYRGAQRETQYF.

This clonotype was counted only a few times. The rearrangement uses TRBV30 and TRBJ1-5, with D uncertain. From germline, CDR1 is GTSNPN and CDR2 SVGIG (reference sequence). V lost 1 base to trimming and J lost 3 bases, with 7 bases between them. The CDR3 extends over 13 amino acids. DNA of the CDR3: TGTGCCTGGAGTGAAGGATCCAATCAGCCCCAGCATTTT. Its protein product is CAWSEGSNQPQHF.

This clonotype was picked up a small number of times. The chain is built from TRBV29-1 and TRBJ2-5; D is undetermined. This CDR3 has 13 residues. Between the trimmed V and J ends, which lost 4 bases and 0 bases, there was a span of 9 bases. CDR1 is SQVTM and CDR2 is ANQGSEA in the germline V gene. This CDR3 is CSVVQIYQETQYF. DNA for the CDR3: TGCAGCGTTGTACAGATTTACCAAGAGACCCAGTACTTC.

This clonotype has just a few counts. The V and J genes are TRBV5-6 and TRBJ2-1; TRBD1 might be the D (6 bases). Germline CDR1 reads SGHDT; CDR2 reads YYEEEE. With 0 bases removed from V and 11 bases from J, the gap between germline ends came to 12 bases. The CDR3 runs to 13 residues. The chain's CDR3 is CASSLGGPGQQFF. The DNA for the CDR3 is TGTGCCAGCAGCTTGGGGGGGCCGGGACAGCAGTTCTTC.

The chain recombines TRBV7-2 with TRBJ2-7; D ambiguous. This CDR3 is built from 13 residues. V was clipped by 5 bases and J by 4 bases, with 12 bases between them. Germline V gene data show CDR1 as SGHTA and CDR2 as FQGNSA. CDR3 coding DNA: TGTGCCAGCAGCGACACCCTATTATACGAGCAGTACTTC. Amino acids: CASSDTLLYEQYF.

The rearrangement joins TRBV7-2 to TRBJ2-1; possibly TRBD2 for D (7 bases). CDR1 SGHTA and CDR2 FQGNSA come from the germline V gene. The CDR3 sequence is 14 residues long. V was cut by 3 bases and J by 8 bases, with 14 bases left in between. CDR3: CASSFGGRFDEQFF. CDR3 in DNA: TGTGCCAGCAGCTTCGGGGGGCGCTTTGATGAGCAGTTCTTC.

This clonotype was recorded once. J is TRBJ1-1 and V is TRBV29-1; D gene uncertain. Between the trimmed V and J ends, which lost 4 bases and 2 bases, there was a span of 14 bases. The CDR3 is made up of 14 amino acids. CDR1 and CDR2 (germline): SQVTM, ANQGSEA. The CDR3 region has the DNA TGCAGCGTTGTCCTGGGGATGGGAAACACTGAAGCTTTCTTT. Its translation: CSVVLGMGNTEAFF.

The chain carries TRBV3-1 and TRBJ2-7; either TRBD1 or TRBD2 may fit D (5 bases each). This CDR3 is 14 amino acids long. Germline CDR1 reads LGHDT; CDR2 reads YNNKEL (reference sequence). V shed 1 base and J shed 4 bases, with 11 bases lying between them. CDR3 amino acids: CASSQVFGGYEQYF. The CDR3 region has the DNA TGTGCCAGCAGCCAAGTTTTTGGGGGATACGAGCAGTACTTC.

The chain links TRBV5-1 to TRBJ2-1; D gene uncertain. Between the trimmed V and J ends, which lost 0 bases and 5 bases, there was a span of 18 bases. CDR1 and CDR2 from the germline V gene are SGHRS and YFSETQ. This CDR3 has 17 amino acids. The CDR3 here is CASSLVVAGSLHNEQFF. The CDR3 region has the DNA TGCGCCAGCAGCTTGGTGGTTGCCGGGTCACTACACAATGAGCAGTTCTTC.

The V gene is TRBV7-2, the J gene TRBJ1-6; D remains ambiguous. Germline V gene data show CDR1 as SGHTA and CDR2 as FQGNSA. This CDR3 spans 14 amino acids. Trimming left V 1 base short and J 5 bases short, with 6 bases between. The CDR3 region is CASSLDRNNSPLHF. CDR3 DNA: TGTGCCAGCAGCTTAGATAGAAATAATTCACCCCTCCACTTT.

This rearrangement joins TRBV7-2 to TRBJ2-7; D tentatively reads TRBD1 or TRBD2 (7 bases each). Germline-derived CDR1 and CDR2 are SGHTA and FQGNSA. The CDR3 runs 15 residues. V lost 5 bases to trimming and J lost 1 base, with 15 bases between them. The chain's CDR3 is CASSRGGQPSYEQYF. CDR3 nucleotide sequence: TGTGCCAGCAGCCGCGGGGGACAGCCGTCCTACGAGCAGTACTTC.